A selection of T cell receptor beta chains follows, all from one sample in a study of shared clonotypes between healthy human individuals. TCRdb's copy holds only in-frame clones and misses some; the assay was immunoSEQ multiplex PCR. The profile shows about half a million clones, approximately 78% of them singletons. Sequences were obtained from PBMCs. The origin of the receptors is a middle-aged woman in good health. Some clones in this sample may be carry-over from other donors' samples. Each CDR3 is given with its conserved first and last residue. Each record gives: clone size, D gene, J gene, V gene, CDR3 protein, CDR3 DNA. A D gene is named only where the DNA matches it firmly. Part of the rows lack a size; the others show once, few, many or a class for expanded clones.

abundance: NA
d_gene: TRBD1
j_gene: TRBJ2-7
v_gene: TRBV10-3
CDR3aa: CAISDPGADRPHEQYF
CDR3nt: TGTGCCATCAGTGACCCCGGGGCGGACAGGCCCCACGAGCAGTACTTC

abundance: once
d_gene: TRBD1
j_gene: TRBJ1-5
v_gene: TRBV5-1
CDR3aa: CASSLVRQGYRQPQHF
CDR3nt: TGCGCCAGCAGCTTGGTCCGACAGGGTTACAGGCAGCCCCAGCATTTT

abundance: NA
d_gene: TRBD2
j_gene: TRBJ2-3
v_gene: TRBV28
CDR3aa: CASSLLASGRGADTQYF
CDR3nt: TGTGCCAGCAGTTTGCTGGCTAGCGGGAGGGGGGCAGATACGCAGTATTTT

abundance: NA
d_gene: NA
j_gene: TRBJ2-5
v_gene: TRBV9
CDR3aa: CASSVSHSQETQYF
CDR3nt: TGTGCCAGCAGCGTAAGCCACAGCCAAGAGACCCAGTACTTC

abundance: once
d_gene: NA
j_gene: TRBJ2-2
v_gene: TRBV5-1
CDR3aa: CASSWGPTGNTGELFF
CDR3nt: TGCGCCAGCAGTTGGGGACCAACAGGGAACACCGGGGAGCTGTTTTTT

abundance: NA
d_gene: TRBD2
j_gene: TRBJ2-3
v_gene: TRBV19
CDR3aa: CASSVSGGSTDTQYF
CDR3nt: TGTGCCAGTAGTGTTAGCGGGGGAAGCACAGATACGCAGTATTTT

abundance: NA
d_gene: TRBD2
j_gene: TRBJ2-7
v_gene: TRBV4-2
CDR3aa: CASSQDGYSGSPEPDEQYF
CDR3nt: TGTGCCAGCAGCCAAGATGGGTATAGCGGGAGCCCTGAGCCTGACGAGCAGTACTTC

abundance: NA
d_gene: TRBD2
j_gene: TRBJ2-7
v_gene: TRBV18
CDR3aa: CASSPTLAASYEQYF
CDR3nt: TGTGCCAGCTCACCGACTCTAGCGGCAAGCTACGAGCAGTACTTC

abundance: few
d_gene: TRBD1
j_gene: TRBJ2-4
v_gene: TRBV6-1
CDR3aa: CASSEQQGAKNIQYF
CDR3nt: TGTGCCAGCAGTGAACAACAGGGGGCCAAAAACATTCAGTACTTC

abundance: NA
d_gene: NA
j_gene: TRBJ1-4
v_gene: TRBV18
CDR3aa: CASSLDTTLRGEKLFF
CDR3nt: TGTGCCAGCTCCTTGGACACTACACTTCGGGGTGAAAAACTGTTTTTT

abundance: once
d_gene: TRBD1
j_gene: TRBJ1-2
v_gene: TRBV28
CDR3aa: CASAPGTVYGYTF
CDR3nt: TGTGCCAGCGCCCCAGGGACAGTATATGGCTACACCTTC

abundance: NA
d_gene: TRBD1
j_gene: TRBJ1-2
v_gene: TRBV18
CDR3aa: CASSPEGAATGGYTF
CDR3nt: TGTGCCAGCTCACCAGAGGGGGCGGCGACCGGTGGCTACACCTTC

abundance: NA
d_gene: TRBD2
j_gene: TRBJ2-1
v_gene: TRBV7-3
CDR3aa: CASSPTSGEYNEQFF
CDR3nt: TGTGCCAGCAGCCCGACTAGCGGGGAATACAATGAGCAGTTCTTC

abundance: few
d_gene: TRBD1
j_gene: TRBJ1-1
v_gene: TRBV6-1
CDR3aa: CASRTTGRDTEAFF
CDR3nt: TGTGCCAGCAGGACGACAGGGAGGGACACTGAAGCTTTCTTT

abundance: NA
d_gene: NA
j_gene: TRBJ1-1
v_gene: TRBV10-2
CDR3aa: CASGSGYTTEAFF
CDR3nt: TGCGCCAGCGGTTCAGGGTATACCACTGAAGCTTTCTTT

abundance: NA
d_gene: TRBD2
j_gene: TRBJ2-7
v_gene: TRBV10-3
CDR3aa: CAISEPGTSGSYEQYF
CDR3nt: TGTGCCATCAGTGAGCCCGGGACTAGCGGGAGTTACGAGCAGTACTTC

abundance: NA
d_gene: TRBD1
j_gene: TRBJ2-5
v_gene: TRBV5-1
CDR3aa: CASSLVSQGVRETQYF
CDR3nt: TGCGCCAGCAGCTTGGTCTCCCAGGGGGTGCGGGAGACCCAGTACTTC

abundance: NA
d_gene: TRBD2
j_gene: TRBJ2-1
v_gene: TRBV11-3
CDR3aa: CASSPIAGGLGEQFF
CDR3nt: TGTGCCAGCAGCCCTATAGCGGGAGGTCTAGGGGAGCAGTTCTTC

abundance: NA
d_gene: NA
j_gene: TRBJ2-1
v_gene: TRBV28
CDR3aa: CASGVEQFF
CDR3nt: TGTGCCAGCGGAGTAGAGCAGTTCTTC

abundance: NA
d_gene: NA
j_gene: TRBJ1-1
v_gene: TRBV15
CDR3aa: CATSPRAPGSSTEAFF
CDR3nt: TGTGCCACCAGCCCTAGGGCTCCAGGGTCGAGCACTGAAGCTTTCTTT

abundance: NA
d_gene: NA
j_gene: TRBJ2-7
v_gene: TRBV6-4
CDR3aa: CASSARPGSAHEQYF
CDR3nt: TGTGCCAGCAGTGCCAGACCCGGTTCAGCCCACGAGCAGTACTTC

abundance: few
d_gene: TRBD1
j_gene: TRBJ2-7
v_gene: TRBV6-1
CDR3aa: CASSEGGTGAYEQYF
CDR3nt: TGTGCCAGCAGTGAAGGAGGGACAGGGGCCTACGAGCAGTACTTC

abundance: NA
d_gene: TRBD2
j_gene: TRBJ2-5
v_gene: TRBV9
CDR3aa: CASSANGGYQETQYF
CDR3nt: TGTGCCAGCAGCGCTAACGGGGGGTACCAAGAGACCCAGTACTTC

abundance: few
d_gene: NA
j_gene: TRBJ1-1
v_gene: TRBV7-3
CDR3aa: CASSLGQYTEAFF
CDR3nt: TGTGCCAGCAGCTTGGGTCAGTACACTGAAGCTTTCTTT

abundance: NA
d_gene: NA
j_gene: TRBJ1-1
v_gene: TRBV2
CDR3aa: CASRQSRGGRTEAFF
CDR3nt: TGTGCCAGCAGGCAATCCCGGGGGGGCCGAACTGAAGCTTTCTTT

abundance: NA
d_gene: NA
j_gene: TRBJ2-2
v_gene: TRBV7-6
CDR3aa: CASSFLTNTGELFF
CDR3nt: TGTGCCAGCAGCTTTTTAACAAACACCGGGGAGCTGTTTTTT

abundance: once
d_gene: NA
j_gene: TRBJ2-1
v_gene: TRBV10-3
CDR3aa: CAISDKQGWEQFF
CDR3nt: TGTGCCATCAGTGATAAACAGGGATGGGAGCAGTTCTTC

abundance: few
d_gene: NA
j_gene: TRBJ2-5
v_gene: TRBV19
CDR3aa: CASSPGHLQETQYF
CDR3nt: TGTGCCAGTAGTCCGGGACACCTCCAAGAGACCCAGTACTTC

abundance: NA
d_gene: NA
j_gene: TRBJ1-5
v_gene: TRBV19
CDR3aa: CASSVGFRDQPQHF
CDR3nt: TGTGCCAGTAGTGTAGGGTTTCGGGATCAGCCCCAGCATTTT

abundance: few
d_gene: TRBD1
j_gene: TRBJ2-5
v_gene: TRBV18
CDR3aa: CASSLFGQGQETQYF
CDR3nt: TGTGCCAGCTCACTCTTCGGACAGGGCCAAGAGACCCAGTACTTC

abundance: NA
d_gene: TRBD1
j_gene: TRBJ2-7
v_gene: TRBV7-8
CDR3aa: CATRTGVVEQYF
CDR3nt: TGTGCCACCCGGACAGGGGTTGTCGAGCAGTACTTC

abundance: NA
d_gene: NA
j_gene: TRBJ2-2
v_gene: TRBV6-5
CDR3aa: CASSYSGPRSGELFF
CDR3nt: TGTGCCAGCAGTTACTCGGGTCCCCGGTCCGGGGAGCTGTTTTTT

abundance: once
d_gene: NA
j_gene: TRBJ1-1
v_gene: TRBV18
CDR3aa: CASSPTGAHTEAFF
CDR3nt: TGTGCCAGCTCACCGACGGGGGCGCACACTGAAGCTTTCTTT

abundance: NA
d_gene: TRBD1
j_gene: TRBJ2-7
v_gene: TRBV18
CDR3aa: CASSPREGQGGYEQYF
CDR3nt: TGTGCCAGCTCACCCCGTGAGGGACAGGGGGGGTACGAGCAGTACTTC

abundance: NA
d_gene: NA
j_gene: TRBJ2-2
v_gene: TRBV7-8
CDR3aa: CASSLYAGVANTGELFF
CDR3nt: TGTGCCAGCAGCTTATATGCGGGCGTAGCGAACACCGGGGAGCTGTTTTTT

abundance: few
d_gene: TRBD2
j_gene: TRBJ2-5
v_gene: TRBV5-1
CDR3aa: CASSRLAGVGETQYF
CDR3nt: TGCGCCAGCTCAAGACTAGCGGGAGTGGGAGAGACCCAGTACTTC

abundance: NA
d_gene: NA
j_gene: TRBJ1-1
v_gene: TRBV29-1
CDR3aa: CSAGQTNTEAFF
CDR3nt: TGCAGCGCCGGACAGACGAACACTGAAGCTTTCTTT

abundance: NA
d_gene: TRBD2
j_gene: TRBJ2-1
v_gene: TRBV9
CDR3aa: CASSRTSGKGFNEQFF
CDR3nt: TGTGCCAGCAGCCGGACTAGCGGTAAGGGGTTCAATGAGCAGTTCTTC

abundance: NA
d_gene: NA
j_gene: TRBJ2-1
v_gene: TRBV5-4
CDR3aa: CASSSPGPSYNEQFF
CDR3nt: TGTGCCAGCAGCTCTCCGGGACCCTCCTACAATGAGCAGTTCTTC

abundance: NA
d_gene: NA
j_gene: TRBJ1-2
v_gene: TRBV14
CDR3aa: CASSPTRNYGYTF
CDR3nt: TGTGCCAGCAGCCCCACGCGGAACTATGGCTACACCTTC

abundance: once
d_gene: NA
j_gene: TRBJ2-3
v_gene: TRBV27
CDR3aa: CASSLGSWVTDTQYF
CDR3nt: TGTGCCAGCAGTTTAGGATCCTGGGTCACAGATACGCAGTATTTT

abundance: NA
d_gene: TRBD1
j_gene: TRBJ2-7
v_gene: TRBV10-3
CDR3aa: CAIENRDRGPHEQYF
CDR3nt: TGTGCCATCGAAAACCGGGACAGGGGGCCCCACGAGCAGTACTTC

abundance: NA
d_gene: NA
j_gene: TRBJ2-1
v_gene: TRBV29-1
CDR3aa: CSVGGGSFSEQFF
CDR3nt: TGCAGCGTTGGTGGGGGTTCTTTTAGTGAGCAGTTCTTC

abundance: few
d_gene: NA
j_gene: TRBJ1-4
v_gene: TRBV7-9
CDR3aa: CASSRTDARGEKLFF
CDR3nt: TGTGCCAGCAGCCGCACGGACGCCCGCGGTGAAAAACTGTTTTTT

abundance: NA
d_gene: TRBD2
j_gene: TRBJ2-3
v_gene: TRBV19
CDR3aa: CASSMGLAEYTDTQYF
CDR3nt: TGTGCCAGTAGTATGGGACTAGCGGAATATACAGATACGCAGTATTTT

abundance: NA
d_gene: TRBD1
j_gene: TRBJ1-2
v_gene: TRBV20-1
CDR3aa: CSGGQGYGYTF
CDR3nt: TGCAGTGGAGGACAGGGGTATGGCTACACCTTC

abundance: NA
d_gene: NA
j_gene: TRBJ1-1
v_gene: TRBV10-3
CDR3aa: CAISAGSGTEAFF
CDR3nt: TGTGCCATCAGTGCGGGGTCCGGCACTGAAGCTTTCTTT